These 2 T cell receptor beta chains came from one sample sequenced in a study of follicular helper T cells after annual influenza vaccination. Only in-frame clones appear in the TCRdb table, and some are missing; sequencing was by immunoSEQ multiplex PCR. In the table there are about 11,000 clones, approximately 80% of which are singletons. The sequencing here drew on CXCR5- memory CD4+ T cells sorted from blood, taken 6 weeks after influenza vaccination. The origin of the receptors is an adult who received the influenza vaccine.

The chain joins TRBV15 to TRBJ2-6, with D unclear. CDR1 is LNHNV, CDR2 YYDKDF, per germline (reference sequence). This CDR3 is built from 19 residues. Trimming removed 0 bases at V and 0 bases at J, with 15 bases between. CDR3 sequence (DNA): TGTGCCACCAGCAGAGATGAAAATGTGAGAGGCTCTGGGGCCAACGTCCTGACTTTC. It codes for CATSRDENVRGSGANVLTF. The variable domain in full, with the rest retrieved from reference TRBV15 and TRBJ2-6, is DAMVIQNPRYQVTQFGKPVTLSCSQTLNHNVMYWYQQKSSQAPKLLFHYYDKDFNNEADTPDNFQSRRPNTSFCFLDIRSPGLGDTAMYLCATSRDENVRGSGANVLTFGAGSRLTVL.

The gene calls are TRBV27 and TRBJ1-5; D remains unclear. Germline V gene lookup returns CDR1 MNHEY and CDR2 SMNVEV (reference sequence). This CDR3 contains 17 residues. Trimming pared 5 bases from V and 2 bases from J, leaving 19 bases between. The CDR3 bases are TGTGCCAGCAGTATCAAGGGTCTTAGTCGAGGCAATCAGCCCCAGCATTTT. As protein: CASSIKGLSRGNQPQHF.